This TCR beta chain was observed in a study of cytomegalovirus exposure and HLA in healthy donors. Study outcomes and limitations: Presence/absence analyses took donor sequencing depth as roughly uniform. Later analysis associated a missense DCLRE1C variant with TCR beta V- and J-gene trimming.

PCR used 60 Vbeta primers and 13 Jbeta primers. Sequencing was performed with immunoSEQ multiplex PCR; in TCRdb, only in-frame clones are kept and a portion is missing. The sample holds some 90,000 clones, about 80% seen once. Trimming removed 8 bases from V and 0 bases from J, with 18 bases in between. CDR3 length: 16 amino acids. Germline loops: CDR1 LNHDA, CDR2 SQIVND (reference sequence). A single count supports this clone. Its antigen is currently unknown. Each donor was nominally healthy when sampled (though unrecorded immune exposures were likely). The sequence was collected from a man in his fifties in good health and CMV-seropositive. Material: PBMCs. This chain uses TRBV19 with TRBJ2-3; D possibly corresponds to TRBD2 (7 bases). CDR3 in DNA: TGTGCCAGTGCAACAGGGAGGGACTATAGCACAGATACGCAGTATTTT. It codes for CASATGRDYSTDTQYF.